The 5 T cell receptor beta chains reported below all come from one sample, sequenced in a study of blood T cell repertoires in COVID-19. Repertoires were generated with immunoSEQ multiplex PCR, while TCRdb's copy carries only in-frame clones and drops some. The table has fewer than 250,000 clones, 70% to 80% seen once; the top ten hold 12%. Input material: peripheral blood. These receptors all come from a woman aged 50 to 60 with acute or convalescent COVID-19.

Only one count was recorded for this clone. The CDR3 reads CASSRGQGYTEAFF. For the CDR3, the DNA is TGTGCCAGCAGCCGCGGACAGGGGTACACTGAAGCTTTCTTT. The genes are TRBV6-5 and TRBJ1-1, with 9 bases identical to TRBD1. The CDR3 spans 14 residues. Per germline, CDR1 MNHEY and CDR2 SVGAGI. The ends lost 6 bases at V and 3 bases at J; junction bases unmatched: 5.

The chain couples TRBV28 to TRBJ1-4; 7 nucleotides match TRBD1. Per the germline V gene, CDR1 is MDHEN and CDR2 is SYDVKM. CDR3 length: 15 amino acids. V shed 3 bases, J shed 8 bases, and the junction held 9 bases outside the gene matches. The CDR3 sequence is CASSLSGEGGEKLFF. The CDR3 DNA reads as TGTGCCAGCAGTTTGTCAGGGGAAGGGGGCGAAAAACTGTTTTTT.

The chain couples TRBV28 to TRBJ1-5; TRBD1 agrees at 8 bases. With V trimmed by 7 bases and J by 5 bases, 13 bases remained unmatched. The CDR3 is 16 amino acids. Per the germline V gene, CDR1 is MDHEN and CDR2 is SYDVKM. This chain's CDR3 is CASTSHTGGRDQPQHF. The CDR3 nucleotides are TGTGCCAGCACAAGTCACACAGGGGGTCGGGATCAGCCCCAGCATTTT.

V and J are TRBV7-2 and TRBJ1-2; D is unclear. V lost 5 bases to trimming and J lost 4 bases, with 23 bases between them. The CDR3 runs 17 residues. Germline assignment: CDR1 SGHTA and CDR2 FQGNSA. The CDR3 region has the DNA TGTGCCAGCAGCCTAGGCCGAGGGTACAGAGGAGGCTATGGCTACACCTTC. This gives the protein CASSLGRGYRGGYGYTF.

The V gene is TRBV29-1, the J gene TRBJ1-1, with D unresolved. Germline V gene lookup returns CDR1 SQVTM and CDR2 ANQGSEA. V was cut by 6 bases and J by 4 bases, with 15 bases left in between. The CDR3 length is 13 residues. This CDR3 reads CSVSPRVGTEAFF. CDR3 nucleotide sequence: TGCAGCGTAAGCCCGCGGGTTGGCACTGAAGCTTTCTTT.